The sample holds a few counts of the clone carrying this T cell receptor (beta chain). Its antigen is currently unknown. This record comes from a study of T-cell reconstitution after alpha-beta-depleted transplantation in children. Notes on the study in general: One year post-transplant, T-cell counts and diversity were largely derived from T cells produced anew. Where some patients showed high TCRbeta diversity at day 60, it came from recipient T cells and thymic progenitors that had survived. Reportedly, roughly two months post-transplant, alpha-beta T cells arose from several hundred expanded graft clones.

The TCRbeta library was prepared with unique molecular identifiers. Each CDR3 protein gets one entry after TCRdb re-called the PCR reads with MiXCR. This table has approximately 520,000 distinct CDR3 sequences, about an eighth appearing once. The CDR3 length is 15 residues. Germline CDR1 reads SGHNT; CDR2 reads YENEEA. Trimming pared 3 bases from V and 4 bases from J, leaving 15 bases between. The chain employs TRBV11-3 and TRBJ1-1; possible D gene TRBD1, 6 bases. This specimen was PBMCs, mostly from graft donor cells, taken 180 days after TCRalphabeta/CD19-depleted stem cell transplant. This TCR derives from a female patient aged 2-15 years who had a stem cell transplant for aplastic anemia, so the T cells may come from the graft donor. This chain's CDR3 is CASSFIPGQLTEAFF. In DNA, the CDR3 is TGTGCCAGCAGCTTCATTCCGGGACAACTCACTGAAGCTTTCTTT.